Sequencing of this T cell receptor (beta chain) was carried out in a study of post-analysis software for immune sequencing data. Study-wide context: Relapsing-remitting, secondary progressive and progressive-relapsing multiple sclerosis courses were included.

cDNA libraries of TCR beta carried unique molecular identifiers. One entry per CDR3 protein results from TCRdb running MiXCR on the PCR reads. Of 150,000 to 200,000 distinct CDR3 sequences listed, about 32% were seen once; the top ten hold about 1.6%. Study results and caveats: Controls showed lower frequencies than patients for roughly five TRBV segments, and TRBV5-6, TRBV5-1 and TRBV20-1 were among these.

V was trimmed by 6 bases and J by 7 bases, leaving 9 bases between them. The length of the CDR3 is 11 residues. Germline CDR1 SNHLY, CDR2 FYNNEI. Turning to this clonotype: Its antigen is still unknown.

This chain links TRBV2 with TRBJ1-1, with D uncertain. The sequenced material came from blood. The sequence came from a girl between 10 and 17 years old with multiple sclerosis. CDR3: CASRVGVEAFF. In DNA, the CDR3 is TGTGCCAGCAGGGTCGGGGTTGAAGCTTTCTTT.